This T cell receptor beta chain was sequenced in a study of Tregs in tolerant kidney transplant recipients. The table came from immunoSEQ multiplex PCR; TCRdb's copy has only in-frame clones and leaves some out. Of approximately 90,000 clones listed, about 92% were seen once; the top ten hold over 4%. Study observations and caveats: Biological reproducibility was not directly addressed, but technical replication error appeared minimal. Validation in larger populations is needed because few patients were studied.

This CDR3 is 14 amino acids long. J lost 6 bases, V lost 3 bases, and 10 bases had no gene match. The V gene's germline CDR1 is SQVTM and CDR2 ANQGSEA. In the case of this clone: Antigen unknown.

The chain couples TRBV29-1 to TRBJ1-1; 7 bases fit TRBD1. Material: CD8+ T cells from blood. This sequence originates from a human donor in good health. CDR3 protein: CSVDRGDLHSEAFF. The CDR3 coding sequence is TGCAGCGTTGACAGGGGGGACTTGCATTCTGAAGCTTTCTTT.